Below are 28 T cell receptor beta chains sequenced from a single sample in a study of shared clonotypes between healthy human individuals. Clones were read by immunoSEQ multiplex PCR, and TCRdb kept only the in-frame ones, dropping some. Of a few million clones in the sample, approximately 95% are singletons; the top ten hold under 0.45%. The sample taken for sequencing was naive CD4+ T cells from PBMCs. The subset here: CD45RA+ positively selected. The receptors here all came from a young man in good health. Some clones in this sample may be carry-over from other donors' samples.

This clone was observed a single time. CDR3 bases: TGTGCCAGCTCACCAGCTAGCACTTCCTACACCGGGGAGCTGTTTTTT. Its protein product is CASSPASTSYTGELFF. The J gene is TRBJ2-2, the V gene TRBV18; a possible D gene is TRBD2 (5 bases). CDR1 is KGHSH, CDR2 LQKENI, per germline. Trimming stripped 2 bases from V and 3 bases from J, with 13 bases between. The CDR3 consists of 16 residues.

This sequence joins TRBV11-2 and TRBJ1-2; no clear D gene. The V end lost 2 bases, the J end lost 7 bases, and 14 bases lay between the germline ends. CDR1 and CDR2 from the germline V gene are SGHAT and FQNNGV. The CDR3 runs to 14 residues. The DNA for the CDR3 is TGTGCCAGCAGCTTACTGACGACGGAAGGTGGCTACACCTTC. It encodes CASSLLTTEGGYTF.

J is TRBJ1-2 and V is TRBV28; D not certain. The CDR3 covers 13 residues. CDR1 and CDR2 from the germline V gene are MDHEN and SYDVKM. The V end lost 3 bases, the J end lost 0 bases, and 5 bases lay between the germline ends. The CDR3 DNA is TGTGCCAGCAGTTTTTTGTCTAACTATGGCTACACCTTC. Translating it yields CASSFLSNYGYTF.

As DNA, the CDR3 is TGTGCCAGCAGTTTAGTACAGGGTTCCTTCGGAAACACCATATATTTT. This gives the protein CASSLVQGSFGNTIYF. This chain joins TRBV28 and TRBJ1-3; TRBD1 might be the D (6 bases). This CDR3 has 16 residues. In germline, CDR1 is MDHEN, CDR2 SYDVKM. V was shortened by 2 bases and J by 4 bases, with 15 bases between the two germline ends. Supplemented by reference TRBV28 and TRBJ1-3, the full variable domain reads DVKVTQSSRYLVKRTGEKVFLECVQDMDHENMFWYRQDPGLGLRLIYFSYDVKMKEKGDIPEGYSVSREKKERFSLILESASTNQTSMYLCASSLVQGSFGNTIYFGEGSWLTVV.

The V call is TRBV5-1, the J call TRBJ2-7; 8 bases are a match to TRBD1. CDR1 and CDR2 (germline): SGHRS, YFSETQ. The CDR3 extends over 15 amino acids. V trimming: 4 bases; J trimming: 6 bases; junction bases outside the gene matches: 12. The CDR3 loop is CASSPGGALAREQYF. Here the CDR3 DNA reads TGCGCCAGCAGCCCAGGGGGCGCTTTGGCCCGCGAGCAGTACTTC. Looking up the rest from reference TRBV5-1 and TRBJ2-7 gives the full variable domain: KAGVTQTPRYLIKTRGQQVTLSCSPISGHRSVSWYQQTPGQGLQFLFEYFSETQRNKGNFPGRFSGRQFSNSRSEMNVSTLELGDSALYLCASSPGGALAREQYFGPGTRLTVT.

The chain links TRBV29-1 to TRBJ1-4; 8 bases match TRBD1. Germline V lookup: CDR1 SQVTM, CDR2 ANQGSEA. V was pared by 8 bases and J by 7 bases, with 9 bases of the junction left unmatched. The CDR3 loop spans 13 amino acids. CDR3 protein: CSYRGQGGEKLFF. CDR3 nucleotides: TGCAGCTATAGAGGACAGGGAGGTGAAAAACTGTTTTTT.

The rearrangement uses TRBV6-5 and TRBJ2-4, with D possibly TRBD2 on 7 matching bases. V was pared by 8 bases and J by 2 bases, with 13 bases between. Germline-derived CDR1 and CDR2 are MNHEY and SVGAGI. CDR3 length: 14 amino acids. The chain's CDR3 is CASGGGLTKNIQYF. Here the CDR3 DNA reads TGTGCCAGCGGCGGGGGCCTTACCAAAAACATTCAGTACTTC.

The chain joins TRBV7-9 to TRBJ2-3; 10 bases are a match to TRBD1. J gave up 4 bases and V 2 bases, and 9 bases lay outside the gene matches. The CDR3 spans 17 residues. Germline lookup yields CDR1 SEHNR and CDR2 FQNEAQ (reference sequence). The CDR3 DNA is TGTGCCAGCAGCTTAAAGGTGGGACAGGGGTTCCCAGATACGCAGTATTTT. It yields the protein CASSLKVGQGFPDTQYF.

To note about this clone: Other DNA sequences in this sample translate to the same CDR3. This chain uses TRBV7-9 with TRBJ2-1, with 9 nucleotides matching TRBD2. The CDR3 runs 16 residues. With 1 base clipped from V and 4 bases from J, the junction kept 5 bases outside the gene matches. CDR1 is SEHNR and CDR2 is FQNEAQ in the germline V gene (reference sequence). The CDR3: CASSLGRTSGYNEQFF. The CDR3 nucleotides read TGTGCCAGCAGCTTAGGACGCACTAGCGGGTACAATGAGCAGTTCTTC.

In nucleotides, the CDR3 is TGTGCCAGCAGAAAGGTGGGGACGAACACCGGGGAGCTGTTTTTT. Translated: CASRKVGTNTGELFF. V and J are TRBV5-5 and TRBJ2-2, with D unclear. Germline CDR1 is SGHKS and CDR2 is YYEKEE (reference sequence). This CDR3 region has 15 residues. V lost 5 bases and J 0 bases, leaving 11 bases between the germline ends. The variable domain in full, completed from reference TRBV5-5 and TRBJ2-2, reads DAGVTQSPTHLIKTRGQQVTLRCSPISGHKSVSWYQQVLGQGPQFIFQYYEKEERGRGNFPDRFSARQFPNYSSELNVNALLLGDSALYLCASRKVGTNTGELFFGEGSRLTVL.

The chain links TRBV7-2 to TRBJ2-5; 10 nucleotides align to TRBD1. The CDR3 consists of 14 residues. CDR1 is SGHTA and CDR2 is FQGNSA in the germline V gene. The V gene end was trimmed by 6 bases and the J gene end by 5 bases; junction bases not matched to a gene: 6. CDR3 amino acids: CASSRQGARETQYF. DNA of the CDR3: TGTGCCAGCAGTCGACAGGGGGCCCGGGAGACCCAGTACTTC.

The chain has TRBV10-3 and TRBJ1-3, with D possibly matching TRBD1 (5 bases). The germline gives CDR1 ENHRY, CDR2 SYGVKD. Between the trimmed V and J ends, which lost 3 bases and 8 bases, there was a span of 17 bases. The CDR3 runs to 15 residues. CDR3 DNA sequence: TGTGCCATCAGTGATCAGGCGGGACCCTGGGACACCATATATTTT. As protein: CAISDQAGPWDTIYF.

The genes are TRBV7-9 and TRBJ2-7; the match to TRBD2 covers 7 bases. This CDR3 has 15 amino acids. J lost 5 bases, V lost 5 bases, and 12 bases had no gene match. Germline V gene lookup returns CDR1 SEHNR and CDR2 FQNEAQ (reference sequence). The CDR3 region has the DNA TGTGCCAGCAGCACGATGGGGGGAGGGCCGGACGAGCAGTACTTC. It specifies CASSTMGGGPDEQYF.

This chain links TRBV6-6 with TRBJ2-7; 7 bases fit TRBD1. Germline V lookup: CDR1 MNHNY, CDR2 SVGAGI (reference sequence). This CDR3 has 13 residues. The V gene end was trimmed by 2 bases and the J gene end by 6 bases; junction bases not matched to a gene: 4. CDR3 sequence reads: CASSYEGGFEQYF. CDR3 bases: TGTGCCAGCAGTTACGAAGGGGGCTTCGAGCAGTACTTC.

This chain connects TRBV6-5 to TRBJ2-2, with D unresolved. The germline V gene has CDR1 MNHEY and CDR2 SVGAGI. V was shortened by 6 bases and J by 6 bases, with 11 bases between the two germline ends. The CDR3 runs 13 residues. Here the CDR3 reads CASSPDPSGELFF. CDR3 bases: TGTGCCAGCAGCCCCGATCCTTCCGGGGAGCTGTTTTTT.

The genes are TRBV7-6 and TRBJ2-7; the match to TRBD1 covers 9 bases. Trimming at V came to 5 bases and at J to 4 bases, leaving 9 bases not matched to a gene. The germline V gene has CDR1 SGHVS and CDR2 FNYEAQ. This CDR3 comprises 15 residues. The CDR3 region has the DNA TGTGCCAGCAGCCTCCAGGGGGGACAGGGTTACGAGCAGTACTTC. It translates to CASSLQGGQGYEQYF.

This clone was seen more than once but under ten times. The chain employs TRBV5-4 and TRBJ2-2; the D call may be TRBD1 or TRBD2 (5 bases each). The CDR3 covers 15 residues. The germline V and J ends were trimmed by 3 bases and 1 base, with 10 bases remaining between them. Germline V gives CDR1 SGHNT, CDR2 YYREEE (reference sequence). The CDR3 region has the DNA TGTGCCAGCAGCTCCGGGACGGAGAACACCGGGGAGCTGTTTTTT. Translation: CASSSGTENTGELFF.

The chain is built from TRBV5-1 and TRBJ1-1, with TRBD1 matching 9 bases. Germline V gene lookup returns CDR1 SGHRS and CDR2 YFSETQ. This CDR3 region has 17 residues. The V and J ends lost 1 base and 0 bases, in that order; junction bases with no gene match: 7. CDR3 nucleotides: TGCGCCAGCAGCTTGTACGGGACAGGGCCTTTGAACACTGAAGCTTTCTTT. Translated, it gives CASSLYGTGPLNTEAFF. The full variable domain, in which reference TRBV5-1 and TRBJ1-1 provide the parts outside the CDR3, is KAGVTQTPRYLIKTRGQQVTLSCSPISGHRSVSWYQQTPGQGLQFLFEYFSETQRNKGNFPGRFSGRQFSNSRSEMNVSTLELGDSALYLCASSLYGTGPLNTEAFFGQGTRLTVV.

V is TRBV7-7 and J is TRBJ2-5; 8 bases agree with TRBD1. The germline V gene encodes CDR1 SSHAT and CDR2 FNYEAQ (reference sequence). Trimming took 11 bases from V and 5 from J; bases not matched to a gene: 10. The CDR3 is made up of 13 amino acids. The DNA for the CDR3 is TGTGCCGGATCGACAGGGGTGGGTGAGACCCAGTACTTC. Protein sequence: CAGSTGVGETQYF.

V and J are TRBV29-1 and TRBJ2-3; 9 positions agree with TRBD2. Germline assignment: CDR1 SQVTM and CDR2 ANQGSEA. Germline trimming cut 4 bases from V and 7 bases from J; bases unmatched to any gene: 3. The CDR3 has 12 amino acids. In nucleotides, the CDR3 is TGCAGCGTTGGCCTAGCGGGGCATACGCAGTATTTT. Amino acid sequence: CSVGLAGHTQYF.

The rearrangement joins TRBV14 to TRBJ2-1, with D possibly called TRBD1 or TRBD2 (5 bases each). This CDR3 has 15 amino acids. Trimming stripped 4 bases from V and 2 bases from J, with 12 bases between. Germline V lookup: CDR1 SGHDN, CDR2 FVKESK. The CDR3 DNA reads as TGTGCCAGCAGCCCCCGGGACCCCACCTACAATGAGCAGTTCTTC. Amino acid sequence: CASSPRDPTYNEQFF.

The chain combines TRBV7-3 with TRBJ2-3; the D call may be TRBD1 or TRBD2 (5 bases each). Trimming left V 3 bases short and J 0 bases short, with 10 bases between. The CDR3 length is 15 residues. CDR1 is SGHTA, CDR2 FQGTGA, per germline. The DNA for the CDR3 is TGTGCCAGCAGCTTCGACGGGGCCAGCACAGATACGCAGTATTTT. Its protein product is CASSFDGASTDTQYF.

V gene TRBV21-1 combines with J gene TRBJ2-7; TRBD2, the table's D call, was not compared with the DNA. TRBV21-1 represents a pseudogene. This CDR3 is built from 15 residues. CDR3 protein: CASSKQAGATHEQYF. CDR3 sequence (DNA): TGTGCCAGCAGCAAGCAAGCGGGAGCCACCCACGAGCAGTACTTC.

This rearrangement joins TRBV4-2 to TRBJ1-2, with 11 bases fitting TRBD1. J was trimmed by 2 bases and V by 2 bases; bases with no gene match: 7. The CDR3 length is 17 residues. The germline V gene has CDR1 LGHNA and CDR2 YNFKEQ. CDR3 in amino acids: CASSQQTGTGGNYGYTF. The CDR3 DNA sequence: TGTGCCAGCAGCCAACAAACCGGGACAGGGGGGAACTATGGCTACACCTTC.

The rearrangement links TRBV7-9 to TRBJ2-7, with 11 bases lining up with TRBD2. The junction had 11 bases not matched to a gene; V was cut back by 1 base and J by 6 bases. This CDR3 region has 17 residues. In germline, CDR1 is SEHNR, CDR2 FQNEAQ (reference sequence). The CDR3 sequence: CASSLDVLAGVYVEQYF. In DNA, the CDR3 is TGTGCCAGCAGCTTAGATGTACTAGCGGGAGTGTACGTCGAGCAGTACTTC.

This rearrangement joins TRBV2 to TRBJ1-2; 7 bases match TRBD1. CDR3 length equals 12 residues. Germline assignment: CDR1 SNHLY and CDR2 FYNNEI. The CDR3 region is CVLWAGGYGYTF. The DNA of the CDR3 is TGTGTCCTCTGGGCAGGGGGCTATGGCTACACCTTC.

Details on this clone: Within the sample, other DNA sequences also encode this same CDR3. The CDR3 region is CATSRGGTGPYEQYF. The CDR3 bases are TGTGCCACCAGCAGGGGGGGGACAGGCCCCTACGAGCAGTACTTC. V is TRBV15 and J is TRBJ2-7; weak D call: TRBD1 (8 bases). Between the trimmed V and J ends, which lost 3 bases and 2 bases, there was a span of 14 bases. The CDR3 is made up of 15 amino acids. From germline, CDR1 is LNHNV and CDR2 YYDKDF (reference sequence).

A single count supports this clone. The chain carries TRBV11-2 and TRBJ1-2; D ambiguous. This CDR3 region has 11 residues. V shed 8 bases and J shed 2 bases, with 6 bases lying between them. Germline V gene sequence: CDR1 SGHAT, CDR2 FQNNGV. CDR3 in DNA: TGTGCCAGCGGAAGCAACTATGGCTACACCTTC. It encodes CASGSNYGYTF.